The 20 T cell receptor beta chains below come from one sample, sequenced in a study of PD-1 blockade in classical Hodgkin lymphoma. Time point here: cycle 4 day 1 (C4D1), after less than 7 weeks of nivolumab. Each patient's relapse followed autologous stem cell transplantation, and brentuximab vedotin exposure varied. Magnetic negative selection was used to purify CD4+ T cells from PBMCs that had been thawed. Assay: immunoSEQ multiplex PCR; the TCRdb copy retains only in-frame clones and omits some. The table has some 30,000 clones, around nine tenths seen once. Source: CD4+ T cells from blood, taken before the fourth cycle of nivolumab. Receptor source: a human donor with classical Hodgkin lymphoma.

CDR3 protein: CASSEGPLSYNEQFF. In nucleotides, the CDR3 is TGTGCCAGCAGTGAAGGTCCCCTATCCTACAATGAGCAGTTCTTC. The gene calls are TRBV6-1 and TRBJ2-1; D is uncertain. The length of the CDR3 is 15 residues. CDR1 is MNHNS and CDR2 is SASEGT in the germline V gene. Trimming stripped 1 base from V and 1 base from J, with 8 bases between.

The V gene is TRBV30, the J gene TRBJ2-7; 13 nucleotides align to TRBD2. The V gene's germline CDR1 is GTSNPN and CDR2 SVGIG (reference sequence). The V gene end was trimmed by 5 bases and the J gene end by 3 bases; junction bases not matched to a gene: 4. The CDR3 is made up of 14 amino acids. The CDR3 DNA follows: TGTGCCTGGCAGACTAGCGGGAGGAGCTACGAGCAGTACTTC. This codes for CAWQTSGRSYEQYF.

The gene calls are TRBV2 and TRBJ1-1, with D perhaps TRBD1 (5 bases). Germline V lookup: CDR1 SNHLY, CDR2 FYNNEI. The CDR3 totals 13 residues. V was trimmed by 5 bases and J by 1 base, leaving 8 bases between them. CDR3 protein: CASSWDGNTEAFF. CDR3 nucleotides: TGTGCCAGCAGTTGGGACGGGAACACTGAAGCTTTCTTT.

The CDR3 here is CASSEGPATNEQYF. CDR3 DNA: TGTGCCAGCAGTGAAGGACCCGCTACGAACGAGCAGTACTTC. The V and J genes are TRBV25-1 and TRBJ2-7; no reliable D call. This CDR3 spans 14 amino acids. The germline V gene encodes CDR1 MGHDK and CDR2 SYGVNS. Trimming removed 2 bases at V and 5 bases at J, with 13 bases between.

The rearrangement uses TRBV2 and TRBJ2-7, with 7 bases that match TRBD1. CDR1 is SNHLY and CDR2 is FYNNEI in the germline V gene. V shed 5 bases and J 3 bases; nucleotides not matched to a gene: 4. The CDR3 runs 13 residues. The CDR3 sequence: CASSRTGLYEQYF. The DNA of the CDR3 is TGTGCCAGCAGTCGGACAGGACTCTACGAGCAGTACTTC.

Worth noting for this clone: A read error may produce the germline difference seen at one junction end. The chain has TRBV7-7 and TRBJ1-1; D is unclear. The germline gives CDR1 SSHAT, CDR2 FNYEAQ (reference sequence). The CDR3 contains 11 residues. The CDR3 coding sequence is TGTGCTAGCAGCCCCCTCACTGAAGCTTTCTTT. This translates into CASSPLTEAFF.

In nucleotides, the CDR3 is TGTGCCAGCAGCCGCGGACAGGGCGAGCAGTACTTC. Translated, it gives CASSRGQGEQYF. The rearrangement uses TRBV28 and TRBJ2-7, with TRBD1 matching over 8 bases. The CDR3 covers 12 residues. CDR1 and CDR2 from the germline V gene are MDHEN and SYDVKM. The junction had 4 bases not matched to a gene; V was cut back by 6 bases and J by 6 bases.

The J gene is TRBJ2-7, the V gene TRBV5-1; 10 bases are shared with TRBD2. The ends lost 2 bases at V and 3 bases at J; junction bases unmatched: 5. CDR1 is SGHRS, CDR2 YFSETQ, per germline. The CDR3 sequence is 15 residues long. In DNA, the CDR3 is TGCGCCAGCAGCTTTCTAGCGGGAGAAGTCTACGAGCAGTACTTC. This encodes CASSFLAGEVYEQYF.

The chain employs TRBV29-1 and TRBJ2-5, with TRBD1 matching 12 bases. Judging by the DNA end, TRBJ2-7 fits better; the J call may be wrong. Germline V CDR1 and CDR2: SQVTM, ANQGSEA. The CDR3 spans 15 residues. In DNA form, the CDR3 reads TGCAGCGTTGTTCTCGGGACAGGGGGCGATTTCGAGCAGTACTTC. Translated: CSVVLGTGGDFEQYF.

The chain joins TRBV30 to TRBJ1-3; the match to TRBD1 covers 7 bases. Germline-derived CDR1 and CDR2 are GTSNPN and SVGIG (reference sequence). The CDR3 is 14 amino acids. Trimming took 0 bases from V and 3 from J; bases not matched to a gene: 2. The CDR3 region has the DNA TGTGCCTGGAGTGTTGGGACAGTTGGAAACACCATATATTTT. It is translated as CAWSVGTVGNTIYF. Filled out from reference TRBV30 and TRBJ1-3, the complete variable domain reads SQTIHQWPATLVQPVGSPLSLECTVEGTSNPNLYWYRQAAGRGLQLLFYSVGIGQISSEVPQNLSASRPQDRQFILSSKKLLLSDSGFYLCAWSVGTVGNTIYFGEGSWLTVV.

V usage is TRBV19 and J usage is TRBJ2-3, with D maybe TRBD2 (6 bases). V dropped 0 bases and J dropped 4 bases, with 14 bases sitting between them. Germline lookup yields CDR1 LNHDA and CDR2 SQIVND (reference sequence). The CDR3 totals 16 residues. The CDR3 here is CASSIDPIGGADTQYF. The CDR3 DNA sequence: TGTGCCAGTAGTATAGATCCAATCGGAGGGGCAGATACGCAGTATTTT.

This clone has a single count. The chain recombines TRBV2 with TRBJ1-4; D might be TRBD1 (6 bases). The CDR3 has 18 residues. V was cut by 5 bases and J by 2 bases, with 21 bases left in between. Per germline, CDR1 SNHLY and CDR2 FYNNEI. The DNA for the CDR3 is TGTGCCAGCAGTAACCGGGACAAAGCACGAGCGACTAATGAAAAACTGTTTTTT. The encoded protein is CASSNRDKARATNEKLFF.

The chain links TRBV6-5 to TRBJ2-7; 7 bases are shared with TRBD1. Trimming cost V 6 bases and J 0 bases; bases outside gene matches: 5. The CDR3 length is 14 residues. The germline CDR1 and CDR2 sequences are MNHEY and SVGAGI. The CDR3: CASSTGTASYEQYF. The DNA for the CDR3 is TGTGCCAGCAGCACCGGGACAGCCTCCTACGAGCAGTACTTC.

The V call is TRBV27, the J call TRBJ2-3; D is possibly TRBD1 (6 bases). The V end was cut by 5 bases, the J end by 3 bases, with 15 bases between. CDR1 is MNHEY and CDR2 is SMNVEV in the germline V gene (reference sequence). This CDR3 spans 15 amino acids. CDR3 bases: TGTGCCAGCAGTCTGCGCTGGGGGCGAACAGATACGCAGTATTTT. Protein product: CASSLRWGRTDTQYF.

CDR3 sequence: CASSLLSGTSGSQYF. The CDR3 DNA follows: TGCGCCAGCAGCTTGCTCTCCGGGACTAGCGGGTCCCAGTACTTC. The chain recombines TRBV5-1 with TRBJ2-4; TRBD2 matches at 12 bases. Germline V gives CDR1 SGHRS, CDR2 YFSETQ. This CDR3 has 15 amino acids. V shed 1 base and J 13 bases; nucleotides not matched to a gene: 9.

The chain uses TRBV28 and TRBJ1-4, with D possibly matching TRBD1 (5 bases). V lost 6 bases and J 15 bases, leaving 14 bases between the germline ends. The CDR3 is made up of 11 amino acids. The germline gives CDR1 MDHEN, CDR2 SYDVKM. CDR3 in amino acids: CASSRDLRVFF. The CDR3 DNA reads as TGTGCCAGCAGCCGGGACCTGCGGGTGTTTTTT.

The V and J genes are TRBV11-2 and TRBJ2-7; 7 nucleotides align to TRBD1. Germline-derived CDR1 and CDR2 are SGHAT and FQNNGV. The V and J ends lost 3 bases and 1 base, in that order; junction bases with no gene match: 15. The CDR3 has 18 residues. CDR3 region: CASSLLVRDRSASYEQYF. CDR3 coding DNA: TGTGCCAGCAGCTTGTTAGTACGGGACAGATCTGCATCCTACGAGCAGTACTTC.

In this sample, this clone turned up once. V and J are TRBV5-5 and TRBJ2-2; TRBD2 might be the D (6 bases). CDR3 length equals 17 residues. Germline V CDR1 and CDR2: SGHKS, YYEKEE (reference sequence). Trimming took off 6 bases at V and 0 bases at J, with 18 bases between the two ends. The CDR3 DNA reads TGTGCCAGCACCTCCGCATCGGGGGTAGCGAACACCGGGGAGCTGTTTTTT. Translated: CASTSASGVANTGELFF.

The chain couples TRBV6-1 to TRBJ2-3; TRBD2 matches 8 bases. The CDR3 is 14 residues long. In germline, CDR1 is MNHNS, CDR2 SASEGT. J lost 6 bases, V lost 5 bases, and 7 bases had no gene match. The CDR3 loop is CASSYGLARDTQYF. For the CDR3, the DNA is TGTGCCAGCAGTTATGGACTAGCACGGGATACGCAGTATTTT.

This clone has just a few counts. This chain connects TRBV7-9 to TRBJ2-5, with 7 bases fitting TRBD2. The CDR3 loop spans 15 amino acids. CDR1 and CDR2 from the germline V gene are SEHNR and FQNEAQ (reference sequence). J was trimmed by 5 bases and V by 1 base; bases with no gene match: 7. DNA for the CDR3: TGTGCCAGCAGCTTAGTAAGCAGCGGGACGGAGACCCAGTACTTC. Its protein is CASSLVSSGTETQYF. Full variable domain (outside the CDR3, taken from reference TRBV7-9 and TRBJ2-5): DTGVSQNPRHKITKRGQNVTFRCDPISEHNRLYWYRQTLGQGPEFLTYFQNEAQLEKSRLLSDRFSAERPKGSFSTLEIQRTEQGDSAMYLCASSLVSSGTETQYFGPGTRLLVL.